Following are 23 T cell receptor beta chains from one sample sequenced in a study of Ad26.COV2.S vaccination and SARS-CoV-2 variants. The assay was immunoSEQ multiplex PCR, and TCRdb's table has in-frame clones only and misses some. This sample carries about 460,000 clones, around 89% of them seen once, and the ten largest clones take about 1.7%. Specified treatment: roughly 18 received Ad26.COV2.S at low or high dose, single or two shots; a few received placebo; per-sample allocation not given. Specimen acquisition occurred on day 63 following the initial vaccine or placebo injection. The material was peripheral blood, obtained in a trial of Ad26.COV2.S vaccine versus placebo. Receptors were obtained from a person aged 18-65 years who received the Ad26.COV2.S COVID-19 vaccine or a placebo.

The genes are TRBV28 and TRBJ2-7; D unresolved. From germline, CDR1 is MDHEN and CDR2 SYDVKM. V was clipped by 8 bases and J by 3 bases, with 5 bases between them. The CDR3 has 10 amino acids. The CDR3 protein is CASARYEQYF. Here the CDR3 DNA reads TGTGCCAGCGCCCGCTACGAGCAGTACTTC.

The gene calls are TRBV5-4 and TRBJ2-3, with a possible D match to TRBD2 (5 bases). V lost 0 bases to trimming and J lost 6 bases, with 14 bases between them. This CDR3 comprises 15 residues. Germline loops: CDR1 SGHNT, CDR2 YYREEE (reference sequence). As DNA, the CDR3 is TGTGCCAGCAGCTTGGTACGGGAAATGGAGGATACGCAGTATTTT. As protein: CASSLVREMEDTQYF. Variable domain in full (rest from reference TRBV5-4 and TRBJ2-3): ETGVTQSPTHLIKTRGQQVTLRCSSQSGHNTVSWYQQALGQGPQFIFQYYREEENGRGNFPPRFSGLQFPNYSSELNVNALELDDSALYLCASSLVREMEDTQYFGPGTRLTVL.

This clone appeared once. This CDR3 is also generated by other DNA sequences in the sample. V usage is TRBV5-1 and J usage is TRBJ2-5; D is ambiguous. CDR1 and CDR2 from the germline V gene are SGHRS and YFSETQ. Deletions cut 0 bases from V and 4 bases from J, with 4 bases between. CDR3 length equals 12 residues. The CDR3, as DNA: TGCGCCAGCAGCTTGGCCATAGAGACCCAGTACTTC. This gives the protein CASSLAIETQYF.

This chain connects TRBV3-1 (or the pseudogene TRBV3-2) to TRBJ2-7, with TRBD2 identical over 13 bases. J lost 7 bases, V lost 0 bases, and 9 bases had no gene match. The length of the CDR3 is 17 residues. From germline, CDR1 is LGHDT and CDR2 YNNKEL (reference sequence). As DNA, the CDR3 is TGTGCCAGCAGCCAAGAAACCGGGACTAGCGGGGCCTCGGAGCAGTACTTC. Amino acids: CASSQETGTSGASEQYF.

In nucleotides, the CDR3 is TGTGCCGGATCGGCAGGGAGTCACGAGCAGTACTTC. Translated, it gives CAGSAGSHEQYF. This chain joins TRBV6-5 and TRBJ2-7; D possibly matches TRBD1 or TRBD2 (5 bases each). Trimming took off 11 bases at V and 5 bases at J, with 16 bases between the two ends. The CDR3 has 12 amino acids. CDR1 is MNHEY and CDR2 is SVGAGI in the germline V gene.

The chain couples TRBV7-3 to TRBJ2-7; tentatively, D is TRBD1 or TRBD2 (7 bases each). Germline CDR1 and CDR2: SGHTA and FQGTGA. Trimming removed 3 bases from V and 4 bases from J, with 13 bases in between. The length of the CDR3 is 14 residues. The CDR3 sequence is CASSLGGGVYEQYF. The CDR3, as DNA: TGTGCCAGCAGCTTGGGAGGGGGCGTGTACGAGCAGTACTTC.

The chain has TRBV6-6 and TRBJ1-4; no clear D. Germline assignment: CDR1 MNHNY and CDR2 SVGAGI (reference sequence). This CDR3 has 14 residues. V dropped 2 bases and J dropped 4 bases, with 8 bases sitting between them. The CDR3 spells CASSYGVINEKLFF. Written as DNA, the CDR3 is TGTGCCAGCAGTTACGGGGTGATTAATGAAAAACTGTTTTTT.

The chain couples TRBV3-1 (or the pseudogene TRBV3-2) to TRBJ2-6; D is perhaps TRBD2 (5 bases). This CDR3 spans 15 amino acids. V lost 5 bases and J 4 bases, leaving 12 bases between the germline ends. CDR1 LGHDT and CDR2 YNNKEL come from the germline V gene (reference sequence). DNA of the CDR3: TGTGCCAGCAGCTTTGACTATGCCGGGGCCAACGTCCTGACTTTC. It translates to CASSFDYAGANVLTF.

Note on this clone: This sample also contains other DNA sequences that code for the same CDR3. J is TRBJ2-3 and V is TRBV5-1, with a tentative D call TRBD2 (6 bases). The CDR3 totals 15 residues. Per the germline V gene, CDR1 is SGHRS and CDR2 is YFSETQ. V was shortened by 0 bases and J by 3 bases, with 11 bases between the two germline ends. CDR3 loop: CASSLGRGRTDTQYF. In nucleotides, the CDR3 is TGCGCCAGCAGCTTGGGGCGGGGTAGGACAGATACGCAGTATTTT.

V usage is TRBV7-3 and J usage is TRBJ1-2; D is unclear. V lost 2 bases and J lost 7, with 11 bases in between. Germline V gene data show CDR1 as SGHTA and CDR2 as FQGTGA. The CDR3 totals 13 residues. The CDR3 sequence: CASSLRVTRGYTF. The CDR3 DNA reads TGTGCCAGCAGCTTACGGGTGACCCGTGGCTACACCTTC.

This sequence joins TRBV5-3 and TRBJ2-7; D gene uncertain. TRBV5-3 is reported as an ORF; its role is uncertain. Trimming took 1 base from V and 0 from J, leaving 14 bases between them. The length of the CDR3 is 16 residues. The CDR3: CARSLKVSESSYEQYF. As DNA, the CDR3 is TGTGCCAGAAGCTTGAAAGTCAGTGAAAGCTCCTACGAGCAGTACTTC.

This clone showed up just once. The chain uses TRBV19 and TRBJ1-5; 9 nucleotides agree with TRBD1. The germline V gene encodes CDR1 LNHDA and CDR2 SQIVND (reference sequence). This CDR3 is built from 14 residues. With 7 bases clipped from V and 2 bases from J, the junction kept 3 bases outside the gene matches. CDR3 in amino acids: CASKRTGGNQPQHF. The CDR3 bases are TGTGCCAGTAAACGGACAGGGGGCAATCAGCCCCAGCATTTT.

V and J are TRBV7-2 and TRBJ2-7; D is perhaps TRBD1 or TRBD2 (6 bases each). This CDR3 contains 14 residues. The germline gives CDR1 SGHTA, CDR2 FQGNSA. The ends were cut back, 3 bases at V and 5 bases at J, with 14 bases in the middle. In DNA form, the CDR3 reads TGTGCCAGCAGCTTTTGGGGGCCTAGCGACGAGCAGTACTTC. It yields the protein CASSFWGPSDEQYF.

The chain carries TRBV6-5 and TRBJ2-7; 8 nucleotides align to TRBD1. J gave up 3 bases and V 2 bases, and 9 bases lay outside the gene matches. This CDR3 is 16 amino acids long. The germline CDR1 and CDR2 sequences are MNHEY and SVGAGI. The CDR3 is CASSYQGQVTIYEQYF. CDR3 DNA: TGTGCCAGCAGTTACCAGGGACAGGTCACGATCTACGAGCAGTACTTC.

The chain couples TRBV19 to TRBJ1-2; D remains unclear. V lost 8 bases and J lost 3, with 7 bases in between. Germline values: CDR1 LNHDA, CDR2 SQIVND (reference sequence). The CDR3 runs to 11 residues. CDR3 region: CASERDYGYTF. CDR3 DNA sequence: TGTGCCAGTGAGAGGGACTATGGCTACACCTTC.

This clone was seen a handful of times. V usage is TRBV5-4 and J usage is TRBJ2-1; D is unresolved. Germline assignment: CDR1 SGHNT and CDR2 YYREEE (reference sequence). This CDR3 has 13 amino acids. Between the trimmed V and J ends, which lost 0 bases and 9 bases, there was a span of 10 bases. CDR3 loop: CASSLADLGEQFF. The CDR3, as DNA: TGTGCCAGCAGCTTGGCTGACTTGGGTGAGCAGTTCTTC.

The CDR3 here is CASSSRSAGGATDTQYF. CDR3 nucleotides: TGCGCCAGCAGCTCCAGATCAGCGGGAGGGGCCACAGATACGCAGTATTTT. The chain links TRBV5-1 to TRBJ2-3; 10 bases line up with TRBD2. Per the germline V gene, CDR1 is SGHRS and CDR2 is YFSETQ. Trimming cost V 3 bases and J 2 bases; bases outside gene matches: 9. The CDR3 contains 17 residues. Complete variable domain (other parts from reference TRBV5-1 and TRBJ2-3): KAGVTQTPRYLIKTRGQQVTLSCSPISGHRSVSWYQQTPGQGLQFLFEYFSETQRNKGNFPGRFSGRQFSNSRSEMNVSTLELGDSALYLCASSSRSAGGATDTQYFGPGTRLTVL.

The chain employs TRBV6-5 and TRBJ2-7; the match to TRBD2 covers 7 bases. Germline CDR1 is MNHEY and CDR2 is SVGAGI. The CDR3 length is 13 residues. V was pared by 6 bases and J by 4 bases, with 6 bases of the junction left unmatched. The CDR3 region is CASRGTTRYEQYF. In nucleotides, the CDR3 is TGTGCCAGCAGAGGGACTACTCGTTACGAGCAGTACTTC.

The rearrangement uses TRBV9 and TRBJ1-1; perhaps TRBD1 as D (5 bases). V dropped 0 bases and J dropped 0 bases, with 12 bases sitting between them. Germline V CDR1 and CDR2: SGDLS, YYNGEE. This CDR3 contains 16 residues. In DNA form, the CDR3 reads TGTGCCAGCAGCGTAGCTTGGGGCGGAGTGAACACTGAAGCTTTCTTT. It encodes CASSVAWGGVNTEAFF. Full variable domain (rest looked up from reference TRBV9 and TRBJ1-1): DSGVTQTPKHLITATGQRVTLRCSPRSGDLSVYWYQQSLDQGLQFLIQYYNGEERAKGNILERFSAQQFPDLHSELNLSSLELGDSALYFCASSVAWGGVNTEAFFGQGTRLTVV.

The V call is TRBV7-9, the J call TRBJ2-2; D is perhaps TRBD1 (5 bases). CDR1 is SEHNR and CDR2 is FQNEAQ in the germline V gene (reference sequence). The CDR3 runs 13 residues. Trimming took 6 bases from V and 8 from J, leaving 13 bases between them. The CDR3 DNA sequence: TGTGCCAGCAGACCCCAGGGTTTGGGGGAGCTGTTTTTT. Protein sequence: CASRPQGLGELFF.

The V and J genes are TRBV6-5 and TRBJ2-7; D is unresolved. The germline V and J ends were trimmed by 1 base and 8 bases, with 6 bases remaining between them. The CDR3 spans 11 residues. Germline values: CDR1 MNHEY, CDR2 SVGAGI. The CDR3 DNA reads TGTGCCAGCAGTTACTGGCGCAAGCAGTACTTC. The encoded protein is CASSYWRKQYF.

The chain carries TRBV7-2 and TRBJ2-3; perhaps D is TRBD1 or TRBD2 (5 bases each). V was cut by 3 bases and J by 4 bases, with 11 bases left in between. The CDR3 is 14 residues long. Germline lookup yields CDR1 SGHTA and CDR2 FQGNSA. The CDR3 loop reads CASSFGGSADTQYF. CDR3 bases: TGTGCCAGCAGCTTTGGGGGTTCCGCAGATACGCAGTATTTT.

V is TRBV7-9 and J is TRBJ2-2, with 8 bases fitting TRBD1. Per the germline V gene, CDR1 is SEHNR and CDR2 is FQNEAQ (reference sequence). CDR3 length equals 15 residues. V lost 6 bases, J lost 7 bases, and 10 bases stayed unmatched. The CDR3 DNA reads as TGTGCCAGCAGTTCCAGGACAGGGTTCGTCGGGGAGCTGTTTTTT. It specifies CASSSRTGFVGELFF.